This T cell receptor (beta chain) came from a study of T cell clonality in common variable immunodeficiency. Study-level points and caveats: TCRbeta clonality was increased in CVID versus healthy controls.

Between the trimmed V and J ends, which lost 3 bases and 0 bases, there was a span of 9 bases. Germline V gene data show CDR1 as LNHDA and CDR2 as SQIVND (reference sequence). The CDR3 extends over 15 amino acids. Equal genomic DNA amounts from CVID and control samples were sequenced. The table came from immunoSEQ multiplex PCR; TCRdb's copy has only in-frame clones and leaves some out. Sampling found some 40,000 clones, none seen once. There are many counts of this clone. Its antigen is currently unknown. The sequence runs out 3 residues before the end of the CDR3; the remainder is reconstructed from the germline J gene.

This chain uses TRBV19 with TRBJ1-3; D remains unclear. This TCR was sampled from a person between 18 and 75 years old in good health. The sequencing input was peripheral blood mononuclear cells. CDR3 bases read: TGTGCCAGTAGTATTGGTAGTGTCTCTGGAAACACC. Amino acids: CASSIGSVSGNT. The full CDR3 is CASSIGSVSGNTIYF.